This is a list of T cell receptor beta chains from one sample in a study of shared clonotypes between healthy human individuals. The method was immunoSEQ multiplex PCR; TCRdb's version includes in-frame clones alone and lacks a portion of them. Of about 470,000 clones detected, around 79% appear once; the ten largest clones hold roughly an eighth. The source material was PBMCs. Source of these receptors: a woman in her 40s in good health. Some clones in this sample may be carry-over from other donors' samples. Both conserved end residues are part of each CDR3. Fields, in order: CDR3 DNA, CDR3 protein, V gene, clone size, D gene, J gene, CDR3 length. D genes are given only for firm matches. Only part of the rows carry a size: once, few, many, or a class if the clone is expanded.

CDR3 DNA: TGTGCTAGTGGTGCCCCCGGGCGTCAGCAGTTCTTC
CDR3 protein: CASGAPGRQQFF
V gene: TRBV12-5
clone size: NA
D gene: NA
J gene: TRBJ2-1
CDR3 length: 12

CDR3 DNA: TGTGCCACCAGCAGAGAGGCGAGGGCCGGGAGAGAGACCCAGTACTTC
CDR3 protein: CATSREARAGRETQYF
V gene: TRBV15
clone size: few
D gene: NA
J gene: TRBJ2-5
CDR3 length: 16

CDR3 DNA: TGTGCCAGCAGCCCGTGGACAGGGGGCAGGGGGAACGAGCAGTACTTC
CDR3 protein: CASSPWTGGRGNEQYF
V gene: TRBV11-1
clone size: NA
D gene: TRBD1
J gene: TRBJ2-7
CDR3 length: 16

CDR3 DNA: TGTGCCAGCAGTTTATCCTCGGGGTACCAGTACTTC
CDR3 protein: CASSLSSGYQYF
V gene: TRBV28
clone size: NA
D gene: NA
J gene: TRBJ2-7
CDR3 length: 12

CDR3 DNA: TGTGCCAGCAGTTACAGACAGTTGACTCGGCCCCAGCATTTT
CDR3 protein: CASSYRQLTRPQHF
V gene: TRBV6-5
clone size: NA
D gene: NA
J gene: TRBJ1-5
CDR3 length: 14

CDR3 DNA: TGTGCCTGGAGTGTCAGGTCTTTCAGAGGTCAGCCCCAGCATTTT
CDR3 protein: CAWSVRSFRGQPQHF
V gene: TRBV30
clone size: NA
D gene: NA
J gene: TRBJ1-5
CDR3 length: 15

CDR3 DNA: TGTGCCAGCAGCCACGGACTAGCGGGATCTCCGGGGGAGCTGTTTTTT
CDR3 protein: CASSHGLAGSPGELFF
V gene: TRBV4-2
clone size: NA
D gene: TRBD2
J gene: TRBJ2-2
CDR3 length: 16

CDR3 DNA: TGTGCCACCAGCAATACTATAGCGGGAGAGCAGTTCTTC
CDR3 protein: CATSNTIAGEQFF
V gene: TRBV15
clone size: few
D gene: TRBD2
J gene: TRBJ2-1
CDR3 length: 13

CDR3 DNA: TGTGCCAGCAGCTCCCGACCTAGCACGGCTCCCTACGAGCAGTACTTC
CDR3 protein: CASSSRPSTAPYEQYF
V gene: TRBV11-1
clone size: NA
D gene: NA
J gene: TRBJ2-7
CDR3 length: 16

CDR3 DNA: TGTGCCAGCAGCCGTACGACCGGACCGCTTTTAGGAGGCTACACCTTC
CDR3 protein: CASSRTTGPLLGGYTF
V gene: TRBV7-2
clone size: NA
D gene: NA
J gene: TRBJ1-2
CDR3 length: 16

CDR3 DNA: TGTGCCAGTAGTGGACTAGCGGGAACCTACGAGCAGTACTTC
CDR3 protein: CASSGLAGTYEQYF
V gene: TRBV19
clone size: NA
D gene: TRBD2
J gene: TRBJ2-7
CDR3 length: 14

CDR3 DNA: TGTGCCAGCAGTCTAACCCGGACCCAAGGCCGGGGAACTGAAGCTTTCTTT
CDR3 protein: CASSLTRTQGRGTEAFF
V gene: TRBV28
clone size: NA
D gene: NA
J gene: TRBJ1-1
CDR3 length: 17

CDR3 DNA: TGTGCCTGCGAGGACAGCGGGCGGGGAGCCCAGCATTTT
CDR3 protein: CACEDSGRGAQHF
V gene: TRBV30
clone size: many
D gene: NA
J gene: TRBJ1-5
CDR3 length: 13

CDR3 DNA: TGTGCCAGCAGTGAATTAGCCAGGGTGGGTGATGGCTACACCTTC
CDR3 protein: CASSELARVGDGYTF
V gene: TRBV25-1
clone size: once
D gene: NA
J gene: TRBJ1-2
CDR3 length: 15

CDR3 DNA: TGTGCCAGCAGCGTCCGATCGGGAGCAGATACGCAGTATTTT
CDR3 protein: CASSVRSGADTQYF
V gene: TRBV9
clone size: NA
D gene: NA
J gene: TRBJ2-3
CDR3 length: 14

CDR3 DNA: TGTGCCAGCAGCGATCGGGCGGAAGGCGGGGAGCTGTTTTTT
CDR3 protein: CASSDRAEGGELFF
V gene: TRBV9
clone size: NA
D gene: NA
J gene: TRBJ2-2
CDR3 length: 14

CDR3 DNA: TGTGCCAGCAGTTACTCGGGCAGTTATAATTCACCCCTCCACTTT
CDR3 protein: CASSYSGSYNSPLHF
V gene: TRBV6-6
clone size: NA
D gene: NA
J gene: TRBJ1-6
CDR3 length: 15

CDR3 DNA: TGTGCCAGCAGCCTGAAGGGGGTCGATGAGCAGTTCTTC
CDR3 protein: CASSLKGVDEQFF
V gene: TRBV5-4
clone size: NA
D gene: NA
J gene: TRBJ2-1
CDR3 length: 13

CDR3 DNA: TGTGCCAGCAGCTTTACGGTATCTGCGTACGAGCAGTACTTC
CDR3 protein: CASSFTVSAYEQYF
V gene: TRBV7-9
clone size: NA
D gene: NA
J gene: TRBJ2-7
CDR3 length: 14

CDR3 DNA: TGCGCCAGCAGCCGCCGTGACTATTACGAGCAGTACTTC
CDR3 protein: CASSRRDYYEQYF
V gene: TRBV5-1
clone size: NA
D gene: NA
J gene: TRBJ2-7
CDR3 length: 13

CDR3 DNA: TGTGCCAGCAGGTCCCGAGAGCCTGGAAACACCATATATTTT
CDR3 protein: CASRSREPGNTIYF
V gene: TRBV28
clone size: few
D gene: NA
J gene: TRBJ1-3
CDR3 length: 14

CDR3 DNA: TGTGCCAGCAGTCCGAGGCCTAGCGCGACCTACGAGCAGTACTTC
CDR3 protein: CASSPRPSATYEQYF
V gene: TRBV27
clone size: NA
D gene: NA
J gene: TRBJ2-7
CDR3 length: 15

CDR3 DNA: TGTGCCAGCAGTTTAAAACCCTCCTACGAGCAGTACTTC
CDR3 protein: CASSLKPSYEQYF
V gene: TRBV27
clone size: NA
D gene: NA
J gene: TRBJ2-7
CDR3 length: 13

CDR3 DNA: TGTGCCAGCAGCCCGCGACAGAGCTCCTACGAGCAGTACTTC
CDR3 protein: CASSPRQSSYEQYF
V gene: TRBV7-9
clone size: NA
D gene: NA
J gene: TRBJ2-7
CDR3 length: 14

CDR3 DNA: TGCAGCGTTGATGGTTTGGGCAGGAGGCGAGCTTTCTTT
CDR3 protein: CSVDGLGRRRAFF
V gene: TRBV29-1
clone size: NA
D gene: NA
J gene: TRBJ1-1
CDR3 length: 13

CDR3 DNA: TGTGCCAGCAGCTTCGCGGGCGGGAGCACAGATACGCAGTATTTT
CDR3 protein: CASSFAGGSTDTQYF
V gene: TRBV7-3
clone size: many
D gene: NA
J gene: TRBJ2-3
CDR3 length: 15

CDR3 DNA: TGTGCCAGCAGAAGCGGGAGGTTCACCGGGGAGCTGTTTTTT
CDR3 protein: CASRSGRFTGELFF
V gene: TRBV27
clone size: NA
D gene: TRBD2
J gene: TRBJ2-2
CDR3 length: 14

CDR3 DNA: TGTGCCAGCAGCTTAGCACAGGGGGCTGAAGCTTTCTTT
CDR3 protein: CASSLAQGAEAFF
V gene: TRBV7-8
clone size: NA
D gene: TRBD1
J gene: TRBJ1-1
CDR3 length: 13

CDR3 DNA: TGTGCCAGCAGCTTAGATCGTAGGGATGGCTACACCTTC
CDR3 protein: CASSLDRRDGYTF
V gene: TRBV11-2
clone size: few
D gene: NA
J gene: TRBJ1-2
CDR3 length: 13

CDR3 DNA: TGTGCCAGCACCTGGGAGGGTCGCAATGAGCAGTTCTTC
CDR3 protein: CASTWEGRNEQFF
V gene: TRBV11-1
clone size: NA
D gene: TRBD2
J gene: TRBJ2-1
CDR3 length: 13

CDR3 DNA: TGTGCCAGCAGTATCAACTACGAGCAGTACTTC
CDR3 protein: CASSINYEQYF
V gene: TRBV28
clone size: few
D gene: NA
J gene: TRBJ2-7
CDR3 length: 11

CDR3 DNA: TGTGCCAGCAGTCGGGGCATTGTGGACGAGCAGTACTTC
CDR3 protein: CASSRGIVDEQYF
V gene: TRBV9
clone size: NA
D gene: NA
J gene: TRBJ2-7
CDR3 length: 13

CDR3 DNA: TGTGCCAGCAAACGACAGGGACCTTCCTACGAGCAGTACTTC
CDR3 protein: CASKRQGPSYEQYF
V gene: TRBV27
clone size: NA
D gene: TRBD1
J gene: TRBJ2-7
CDR3 length: 14

CDR3 DNA: TGTGCCAGCAGGGCTTATCGGGACAGCTACGAGCAGTACTTC
CDR3 protein: CASRAYRDSYEQYF
V gene: TRBV6-1
clone size: NA
D gene: TRBD1
J gene: TRBJ2-7
CDR3 length: 14

CDR3 DNA: TGTGCCAGCAGCTCCGCAGCCAGGGGTGGGTCCTACGAGCAGTACTTC
CDR3 protein: CASSSAARGGSYEQYF
V gene: TRBV7-2
clone size: NA
D gene: NA
J gene: TRBJ2-7
CDR3 length: 16

CDR3 DNA: TGCAGTGCTTCCAGGGGGGTACGAGCTTTCTTT
CDR3 protein: CSASRGVRAFF
V gene: TRBV20-1
clone size: NA
D gene: TRBD1
J gene: TRBJ1-1
CDR3 length: 11

CDR3 DNA: TGCGCCAGCAGCTTGGATGTGGGAGGAGGGACAGATACGCAGTATTTT
CDR3 protein: CASSLDVGGGTDTQYF
V gene: TRBV5-1
clone size: NA
D gene: NA
J gene: TRBJ2-3
CDR3 length: 16

CDR3 DNA: TGCGCCAGCAGCGCTATCCCCAGGGGCACTGAAGCTTTCTTT
CDR3 protein: CASSAIPRGTEAFF
V gene: TRBV10-2
clone size: NA
D gene: NA
J gene: TRBJ1-1
CDR3 length: 14

CDR3 DNA: TGCAGCGTTGAGACCGTGAGGGATGGCTACACCTTC
CDR3 protein: CSVETVRDGYTF
V gene: TRBV29-1
clone size: NA
D gene: NA
J gene: TRBJ1-2
CDR3 length: 12

CDR3 DNA: TGTGCCATCAGTCCAAATTACACCGGGGAGCTGTTTTTT
CDR3 protein: CAISPNYTGELFF
V gene: TRBV10-3
clone size: NA
D gene: NA
J gene: TRBJ2-2
CDR3 length: 13

CDR3 DNA: TGTGCCAGCAGCTTAAATTGGGGACACCAATATGGCTACACCTTC
CDR3 protein: CASSLNWGHQYGYTF
V gene: TRBV7-2
clone size: NA
D gene: NA
J gene: TRBJ1-2
CDR3 length: 15

CDR3 DNA: TGTGCCAGCAGCTTAACGGTTGGGGGAAACACCGGGGAGCTGTTTTTT
CDR3 protein: CASSLTVGGNTGELFF
V gene: TRBV7-3
clone size: NA
D gene: NA
J gene: TRBJ2-2
CDR3 length: 16

CDR3 DNA: TGTGCCAGCAGTGGTATGATCGATGAAAAACTGTTTTTT
CDR3 protein: CASSGMIDEKLFF
V gene: TRBV6-1
clone size: NA
D gene: NA
J gene: TRBJ1-4
CDR3 length: 13

CDR3 DNA: TGTGCCATCAGTGAGACGGGGACAGGGGCCCTCGGCTATGGCTACACCTTC
CDR3 protein: CAISETGTGALGYGYTF
V gene: TRBV10-3
clone size: NA
D gene: TRBD1
J gene: TRBJ1-2
CDR3 length: 17

CDR3 DNA: TGCGCCAGCAGCTTAGGACAGGGAGGGGGAGAGACCCAGTACTTC
CDR3 protein: CASSLGQGGGETQYF
V gene: TRBV5-1
clone size: NA
D gene: NA
J gene: TRBJ2-5
CDR3 length: 15

CDR3 DNA: TGTGCCTGGACACTTGGTCGGGACACTGAAGCTTTCTTT
CDR3 protein: CAWTLGRDTEAFF
V gene: TRBV30
clone size: NA
D gene: NA
J gene: TRBJ1-1
CDR3 length: 13

CDR3 DNA: TGTGCCACCAGCAGAATCGGGAGCGGCTCCTACGAGCAGTACTTC
CDR3 protein: CATSRIGSGSYEQYF
V gene: TRBV15
clone size: NA
D gene: NA
J gene: TRBJ2-7
CDR3 length: 15

CDR3 DNA: TGTGCCAGCAGCTTACCGGGGGCGACTAATGAAAAACTGTTTTTT
CDR3 protein: CASSLPGATNEKLFF
V gene: TRBV7-2
clone size: few
D gene: NA
J gene: TRBJ1-4
CDR3 length: 15

CDR3 DNA: TGTGCCAGCAGCTACGGGGACCTAACGCAGTATTTT
CDR3 protein: CASSYGDLTQYF
V gene: TRBV7-8
clone size: NA
D gene: NA
J gene: TRBJ2-3
CDR3 length: 12

CDR3 DNA: TGTGCCAGCAGTTCCCAGACTAGCGGGGCCCCCTTTGGGCAGTACTTC
CDR3 protein: CASSSQTSGAPFGQYF
V gene: TRBV6-5
clone size: NA
D gene: TRBD2
J gene: TRBJ2-7
CDR3 length: 16

CDR3 DNA: TGTGCCAGTAGTATGGGACGGGCGGAATACTACGAGCAGTACTTC
CDR3 protein: CASSMGRAEYYEQYF
V gene: TRBV19
clone size: once
D gene: NA
J gene: TRBJ2-7
CDR3 length: 15